These T cell receptor beta chains were read from a single sample in a study of OX40 agonist ivuxolimab in advanced cancers. The method was immunoSEQ multiplex PCR; TCRdb's version includes in-frame clones alone and lacks a portion of them. The table has tens of thousands of clones, over 80% seen once. The source was CD4+ or CD8+ T cells sorted from blood, collected in a trial of the OX40 agonist ivuxolimab. The receptors were sampled from an adult with an advanced solid tumor such as melanoma, head and neck, liver or kidney cancer. Each CDR3 is given with its conserved first and last residue. Fields, in order: clone size, D gene, V gene, J gene, CDR3 DNA, CDR3 protein. The D gene is left open where the match is weak. Clone sizes are given selectively: once, few, many, or a class where the clone is expanded.

clone size: .
D gene: TRBD1
V gene: TRBV7-2
J gene: TRBJ2-1
CDR3 DNA: TGTGCCAGCAGCTTATGGACAGGGGGAAGGAATGAGCAGTTCTTC
CDR3 protein: CASSLWTGGRNEQFF

clone size: .
D gene: TRBD1
V gene: TRBV7-9
J gene: TRBJ1-5
CDR3 DNA: TGTGCCAGCAGTCCTACCGGGACAGTAAATCAGCCCCAGCATTTT
CDR3 protein: CASSPTGTVNQPQHF

clone size: few
D gene: .
V gene: TRBV15
J gene: TRBJ2-6
CDR3 DNA: TGTGCCACCACCTCAGGGGAGAGCTCTGGGGCCAACGTCCTGACTTTC
CDR3 protein: CATTSGESSGANVLTF

clone size: medium-sized
D gene: TRBD2
V gene: TRBV7-2
J gene: TRBJ2-1
CDR3 DNA: TGTGCCAGCAGTTCTGCCGGGACTAGCTATGAGCAGTTCTTC
CDR3 protein: CASSSAGTSYEQFF

clone size: once
D gene: TRBD1
V gene: TRBV30
J gene: TRBJ1-4
CDR3 DNA: TGTGCCTGGGACAGGGAGAATAGTGAAAAACTGTTTTTT
CDR3 protein: CAWDRENSEKLFF

clone size: .
D gene: TRBD1
V gene: TRBV19
J gene: TRBJ2-7
CDR3 DNA: TGTGCCAGTAGGAAGACCGGGACAGGGTTTCACGAGCAGTACTTC
CDR3 protein: CASRKTGTGFHEQYF

clone size: .
D gene: TRBD2
V gene: TRBV4-3
J gene: TRBJ2-2
CDR3 DNA: TGCGCCAGCAGCCAAGAATGGCGGGAGATCACCGGGGAGCTGTTTTTT
CDR3 protein: CASSQEWREITGELFF

clone size: .
D gene: .
V gene: TRBV7-9
J gene: TRBJ2-6
CDR3 DNA: TGTGCCAGCAGCTTCTTGACAGGCCCGAGCTCTGGGGCCAACGTCCTGACTTTC
CDR3 protein: CASSFLTGPSSGANVLTF

clone size: .
D gene: TRBD1
V gene: TRBV2
J gene: TRBJ2-1
CDR3 DNA: TGTGCCAGCAGTGAAAGTTGGACAGGTGAGCAGTTCTTC
CDR3 protein: CASSESWTGEQFF

clone size: .
D gene: .
V gene: TRBV27
J gene: TRBJ2-7
CDR3 DNA: TGTGCCAGCAGTCCCCGGCAGGCGGCCTACGAGCAGTACTTC
CDR3 protein: CASSPRQAAYEQYF

clone size: .
D gene: TRBD1
V gene: TRBV25-1
J gene: TRBJ2-1
CDR3 DNA: TGTGCCAGCACCCCGTCTCGGGACAGGGGTCTCAATGAGCAGTTCTTC
CDR3 protein: CASTPSRDRGLNEQFF

clone size: .
D gene: .
V gene: TRBV11-2
J gene: TRBJ2-2
CDR3 DNA: TGTGCCAGCAGCCTGATGCAAATTTCCAACACCGGGGAGCTGTTTTTT
CDR3 protein: CASSLMQISNTGELFF

clone size: .
D gene: .
V gene: TRBV18
J gene: TRBJ2-2
CDR3 DNA: TGTGCCAGCTCACCATTGTCGCAGTTGAACACCGGGGAGCTGTTTTTT
CDR3 protein: CASSPLSQLNTGELFF

clone size: .
D gene: .
V gene: TRBV5-4
J gene: TRBJ2-3
CDR3 DNA: TGTGCCAGCAGCTTGGACTCAATCCGCACAGATACGCAGTATTTT
CDR3 protein: CASSLDSIRTDTQYF

clone size: .
D gene: .
V gene: TRBV29-1
J gene: TRBJ1-1
CDR3 DNA: TGCAGCGTTGAAGATAGGGGGGTAAACACTGAAGCTTTCTTT
CDR3 protein: CSVEDRGVNTEAFF

clone size: .
D gene: .
V gene: TRBV4-3
J gene: TRBJ1-1
CDR3 DNA: TGCGCCAGCAGCCAGGCGTTATCCGGGAACACTGAAGCTTTCTTT
CDR3 protein: CASSQALSGNTEAFF

clone size: .
D gene: .
V gene: TRBV28
J gene: TRBJ2-3
CDR3 DNA: TGTGCCAGCCGTAGGGACTTCACAGATACGCAGTATTTT
CDR3 protein: CASRRDFTDTQYF

clone size: .
D gene: TRBD1
V gene: TRBV5-4
J gene: TRBJ1-6
CDR3 DNA: TGTGCCAGCAGCTTGGTGGGGACAGAGCTTTCACCCCTCCACTTT
CDR3 protein: CASSLVGTELSPLHF

clone size: .
D gene: .
V gene: TRBV7-8
J gene: TRBJ1-5
CDR3 DNA: TGTGCCAGCAGCTTAGGGGCTGGCAATCAGCCCCAGCATTTT
CDR3 protein: CASSLGAGNQPQHF

clone size: once
D gene: .
V gene: TRBV27
J gene: TRBJ2-1
CDR3 DNA: TGTGCCAGCAGTCGTATAGTGGGGAGCAATGAGCAGTTCTTC
CDR3 protein: CASSRIVGSNEQFF

clone size: .
D gene: .
V gene: TRBV10-3
J gene: TRBJ2-3
CDR3 DNA: TGTGCCGCCGCCGGGGGGCCAGATACGCAGTATTTT
CDR3 protein: CAAAGGPDTQYF

clone size: .
D gene: .
V gene: TRBV6-6
J gene: TRBJ2-5
CDR3 DNA: TGTGCCAGCAGTTACGGCCAGGCGGGCCAAGAGACCCAGTACTTC
CDR3 protein: CASSYGQAGQETQYF

clone size: .
D gene: TRBD2
V gene: TRBV10-3
J gene: TRBJ2-2
CDR3 DNA: TGTGCCATCAGCCAAACTAGCGGGAGCCCCGGGGAGCTGTTTTTT
CDR3 protein: CAISQTSGSPGELFF

clone size: .
D gene: TRBD1
V gene: TRBV7-2
J gene: TRBJ1-2
CDR3 DNA: TGTGCCAGCAGCCTCACAGGGGATGGAGGCTACACCTTC
CDR3 protein: CASSLTGDGGYTF

clone size: .
D gene: .
V gene: TRBV5-1
J gene: TRBJ2-7
CDR3 DNA: TGCGCCAGCGACCGGGGGGACAGCATCTACGAGCAGTACTTC
CDR3 protein: CASDRGDSIYEQYF

clone size: .
D gene: .
V gene: TRBV5-1
J gene: TRBJ2-5
CDR3 DNA: TGCGCCAGCAGCCAGGACGGGCTTAGAGAGACCCAGTACTTC
CDR3 protein: CASSQDGLRETQYF

clone size: .
D gene: TRBD1
V gene: TRBV19
J gene: TRBJ1-1
CDR3 DNA: TGTGCCAGTAGTAGTTATGGACAGGGAGAAGCTTTCTTT
CDR3 protein: CASSSYGQGEAFF

clone size: .
D gene: .
V gene: TRBV6-5
J gene: TRBJ1-6
CDR3 DNA: TGTGCCAGCACCCCGGGCAGGGTTAATTCACCCCTCCACTTT
CDR3 protein: CASTPGRVNSPLHF

clone size: .
D gene: TRBD1
V gene: TRBV2
J gene: TRBJ1-2
CDR3 DNA: TGTGCCACTAGAGGACAGGGTTCCTATGGCTACACCTTC
CDR3 protein: CATRGQGSYGYTF

clone size: .
D gene: .
V gene: TRBV5-1
J gene: TRBJ2-7
CDR3 DNA: TGCGCCAGCAGCTTTTTACAGAGCTCCTACGAGCAGTACTTC
CDR3 protein: CASSFLQSSYEQYF

clone size: .
D gene: TRBD1
V gene: TRBV19
J gene: TRBJ1-2
CDR3 DNA: TGTGCCAGTAGTCCAGCGACAGGGGGCTGGTCGGGCTATGGCTACACCTTC
CDR3 protein: CASSPATGGWSGYGYTF

clone size: .
D gene: TRBD2
V gene: TRBV6-1
J gene: TRBJ2-5
CDR3 DNA: TGTGCCAGCAGTGAACTAGCGGGGGGGCAAGAGACCCAGTACTTC
CDR3 protein: CASSELAGGQETQYF

clone size: .
D gene: .
V gene: TRBV19
J gene: TRBJ1-4
CDR3 DNA: TGTGCCAGTAGTACCCCCGAAAGGGAAACTAATGAAAAACTGTTTTTT
CDR3 protein: CASSTPERETNEKLFF

clone size: once
D gene: .
V gene: TRBV19
J gene: TRBJ1-2
CDR3 DNA: TGTGCCAGTAGTATTCGAGACAGCTATGGCTACACCTTC
CDR3 protein: CASSIRDSYGYTF

clone size: few
D gene: .
V gene: TRBV19
J gene: TRBJ2-6
CDR3 DNA: TGTGCCAGTAGTATAGGGTCCCGGGGCTCTGGGGCCAACGTCCTGACTTTC
CDR3 protein: CASSIGSRGSGANVLTF

clone size: .
D gene: TRBD1
V gene: TRBV15
J gene: TRBJ1-6
CDR3 DNA: TGTGCCACCAGCAGTGAACGGGACAGCCTGAATTCACCCCTCCACTTT
CDR3 protein: CATSSERDSLNSPLHF

clone size: .
D gene: .
V gene: TRBV2
J gene: TRBJ1-1
CDR3 DNA: TGTGCCAGCAGCGGACAGCTGTTGAACACTGAAGCTTTCTTT
CDR3 protein: CASSGQLLNTEAFF

clone size: few
D gene: .
V gene: TRBV4-2
J gene: TRBJ2-3
CDR3 DNA: TGTGCCAGCAGCCAAACCGGACCCGGTGGCACAGATACGCAGTATTTT
CDR3 protein: CASSQTGPGGTDTQYF

clone size: .
D gene: TRBD1
V gene: TRBV19
J gene: TRBJ1-4
CDR3 DNA: TGTGCCAGTAGTTCGGCCCACAGGGGACCAACTAATGAAAAACTGTTTTTT
CDR3 protein: CASSSAHRGPTNEKLFF

clone size: .
D gene: .
V gene: TRBV6-1
J gene: TRBJ1-4
CDR3 DNA: TGTGCCAGCAGCCGGGAGGGGTTTAATGAAAAACTGTTTTTT
CDR3 protein: CASSREGFNEKLFF

clone size: .
D gene: .
V gene: TRBV7-8
J gene: TRBJ2-5
CDR3 DNA: TGTGCCAGCAGCTCCTTCCGGGGGATGGCGGGAGAGACCCAGTACTTC
CDR3 protein: CASSSFRGMAGETQYF

clone size: .
D gene: .
V gene: TRBV19
J gene: TRBJ1-2
CDR3 DNA: TGTGCCAGTACCGTCGGGGCTGGTAATACTAACTATGGCTACACCTTC
CDR3 protein: CASTVGAGNTNYGYTF

clone size: .
D gene: .
V gene: TRBV7-9
J gene: TRBJ1-1
CDR3 DNA: TGTGCCAGCAGCTTGACGACGAACACTGAAGCTTTCTTT
CDR3 protein: CASSLTTNTEAFF

clone size: .
D gene: .
V gene: TRBV6-5
J gene: TRBJ1-1
CDR3 DNA: TGTGCCAGCAGTCGGGGACGGTCGAACACTGAAGCTTTCTTT
CDR3 protein: CASSRGRSNTEAFF

clone size: .
D gene: TRBD2
V gene: TRBV6-6
J gene: TRBJ2-3
CDR3 DNA: TGTGCCAGCAGTTTTGGGACTAGCGGGAGAACAGATACGCAGTATTTT
CDR3 protein: CASSFGTSGRTDTQYF

clone size: .
D gene: .
V gene: TRBV5-1
J gene: TRBJ1-6
CDR3 DNA: TGCGCCAGCAGCCAGGGATTGGGGGGCTCCAGCTCCTATAATTCACCCCTCCACTTT
CDR3 protein: CASSQGLGGSSSYNSPLHF

clone size: .
D gene: .
V gene: TRBV27
J gene: TRBJ1-2
CDR3 DNA: TGTGCCAGCGGCCGGCGGTGGGGGCCGAAGAACTATGGCTACACCTTC
CDR3 protein: CASGRRWGPKNYGYTF

clone size: .
D gene: .
V gene: TRBV6-6
J gene: TRBJ1-1
CDR3 DNA: TGTGCCAGCTCCGGTAGGGGGGGAACTGAAGCTTTCTTT
CDR3 protein: CASSGRGGTEAFF

clone size: few
D gene: .
V gene: TRBV7-9
J gene: TRBJ1-1
CDR3 DNA: TGTGCCAGCAGCTTTCAGGCCACTGAAGCTTTCTTT
CDR3 protein: CASSFQATEAFF

clone size: .
D gene: .
V gene: TRBV9
J gene: TRBJ1-6
CDR3 DNA: TGTGCCAGCAGCACCACAGGGCTTTCACCCCTCCACTTT
CDR3 protein: CASSTTGLSPLHF

clone size: .
D gene: TRBD1
V gene: TRBV4-1
J gene: TRBJ1-4
CDR3 DNA: TGCGCCAGCAGCCAGGGGACAGGGGGGTTTTCTGAAAAACTGTTTTTT
CDR3 protein: CASSQGTGGFSEKLFF

clone size: .
D gene: .
V gene: TRBV6-5
J gene: TRBJ1-1
CDR3 DNA: TGTGCCAGCAGTTACCAGCAGATGAACACTGAAGCTTTCTTT
CDR3 protein: CASSYQQMNTEAFF

clone size: .
D gene: .
V gene: TRBV29-1
J gene: TRBJ2-6
CDR3 DNA: TGCAGCGCCCGGGGGGGGGCCAACGTCCTGACTTTC
CDR3 protein: CSARGGANVLTF

clone size: .
D gene: .
V gene: TRBV9
J gene: TRBJ2-1
CDR3 DNA: TGTGCCAGCAGCGTCATGTACAATGAGCAGTTCTTC
CDR3 protein: CASSVMYNEQFF

clone size: .
D gene: .
V gene: TRBV28
J gene: TRBJ2-7
CDR3 DNA: TGTGCCAGCAGTTTCGGCAGGGGGGGAACCTACGAGCAGTACTTC
CDR3 protein: CASSFGRGGTYEQYF

clone size: once
D gene: TRBD1
V gene: TRBV6-1
J gene: TRBJ1-5
CDR3 DNA: TGTGCCAGCAGTGAGACAGGGGCCAATAATCAGCCCCAGCATTTT
CDR3 protein: CASSETGANNQPQHF

clone size: few
D gene: TRBD2
V gene: TRBV27
J gene: TRBJ2-1
CDR3 DNA: TGTGCCAGCAGGGCTTCACGGACTAGCGGGGGGGGGAGCTCCTACAATGAGCAGTTCTTC
CDR3 protein: CASRASRTSGGGSSYNEQFF

clone size: once
D gene: TRBD1
V gene: TRBV5-3
J gene: TRBJ2-7
CDR3 DNA: TGTGCCAGAAGCGCCGCCCGACAGGGTGCCTACGAGCAGTACTTC
CDR3 protein: CARSAARQGAYEQYF

clone size: .
D gene: .
V gene: TRBV6-5
J gene: TRBJ2-1
CDR3 DNA: TGTGCCAGCACCGCCGAACGGGAATACAATGAGCAGTTCTTC
CDR3 protein: CASTAEREYNEQFF